The rows below give T cell receptor beta chains drawn from one sample of a study of identical twins. TCRdb reprocessed the 5' RACE reads with MiXCR, giving one entry per CDR3 protein. The sample lists some 710,000 distinct CDR3 sequences; 6% to 6.5% were seen once. Sequenced: naive T cells sorted from blood. These receptors were obtained from a young man in good health. Both conserved end residues are part of each CDR3. The D gene is left open where the match is weak. The listing skips clone size in some rows; elsewhere it reads once, few, many or a size class.

>NA|NA|TRBJ2-2|TRBV15
CATSRDSSGGELFF
TGTGCCACCAGCAGAGATTCCTCGGGGGGGGAGCTGTTTTTT
>many|TRBD2|TRBJ2-1|TRBV13
CASSLPPGLDRYEQFF
TGTGCCAGCAGCTTACCCCCGGGACTAGACCGCTATGAGCAGTTCTTC
>NA|TRBD2|TRBJ2-7|TRBV11-2
CASSLHLIRQGILGLAGYEQYF
TGTGCCAGCAGCCTACATTTAATAAGACAGGGAATTTTAGGACTAGCGGGATACGAGCAGTACTTC
>NA|NA|TRBJ2-4|TRBV12-3/TRBV12-4
CASSFDDKNIQYF
TGTGCCAGCAGTTTTGACGACAAAAACATTCAGTACTTC
>many|TRBD2|TRBJ2-1|TRBV5-1
CASYVPGLAGKEQFF
TGCGCCAGCTACGTACCGGGACTAGCGGGTAAGGAGCAGTTCTTC
>many|NA|TRBJ1-1|TRBV29-1
CSVELRGLNTEAFF
TGCAGCGTTGAGCTTAGGGGCCTAAACACTGAAGCTTTCTTT
>NA|NA|TRBJ1-5|TRBV27
CASSLDGTPNQPQHF
TGTGCCAGCAGTTTGGACGGGACACCCAATCAGCCCCAGCATTTT
>few|TRBD2|TRBJ2-1|TRBV29-1
CSALSAGGPYNEQFF
TGCAGCGCTTTGTCAGCGGGAGGGCCTTACAATGAGCAGTTCTTC
>NA|TRBD2|TRBJ2-1|TRBV6-1
CASIKGLASSYNEQFF
TGTGCCAGCATCAAAGGACTAGCGTCATCCTACAATGAGCAGTTCTTC
>many|TRBD1|TRBJ1-3|TRBV20-1
CSARKPGTGAGNTIYF
TGCAGTGCTAGAAAGCCGGGGACAGGGGCTGGAAACACCATATATTTT
>many|NA|TRBJ1-1|TRBV20-1
CSARNQGMNTEAFF
TGCAGTGCTAGAAACCAGGGAATGAACACTGAAGCTTTCTTT
>NA|TRBD2|TRBJ2-5|TRBV20-1
CSARTSGSRETQYF
TGCAGTGCTAGGACTAGCGGGAGTCGAGAGACCCAGTACTTC
>many|NA|TRBJ2-2|TRBV24-1
CATSLPGTTNTGELFF
TGTGCCACCAGCCTCCCAGGGACCACGAACACCGGGGAGCTGTTTTTT
>NA|NA|TRBJ1-4|TRBV21-1
CASSKAFRAGRKLFF
TGTGCCAGCAGCAAAGCTTTTAGGGCTGGGAGAAAACTGTTTTTT
>many|NA|TRBJ2-7|TRBV12-3/TRBV12-4
CASSLYGYEQYF
TGTGCCAGCAGTTTATATGGCTACGAGCAGTACTTC
>many|NA|TRBJ1-3|TRBV13
CASSPTAGSSGNTIYF
TGTGCCAGCAGCCCGACGGCAGGGAGCTCTGGAAACACCATATATTTT
>many|NA|TRBJ2-2|TRBV5-1
CASSLGITEGELFF
TGCGCCAGCAGCTTGGGGATAACCGAGGGGGAGCTGTTTTTT
>few|NA|TRBJ2-2|TRBV10-3
CAISGRGSETGELFF
TGTGCCATCAGTGGAAGAGGGAGTGAGACCGGGGAGCTGTTTTTT
>many|NA|TRBJ2-5|TRBV29-1
CSVEIGRRETQYF
TGCAGCGTGGAAATCGGGCGACGGGAGACCCAGTACTTC
>few|TRBD1|TRBJ2-1|TRBV25-1
CASSEWGTATYNEQFF
TGTGCCAGCAGTGAATGGGGGACAGCTACCTACAATGAGCAGTTCTTC
>many|TRBD1|TRBJ1-2|TRBV12-3/TRBV12-4
CASRLTGYGYTF
TGTGCCAGCAGGCTGACAGGGTATGGCTACACCTTC
>many|NA|TRBJ1-6|TRBV4-2
CASSQETNNSPLHF
TGTGCCAGCAGCCAAGAAACTAATAATTCACCCCTCCACTTT
>many|NA|TRBJ2-5|TRBV9
CASSVDLRQGRETQYF
TGTGCCAGCAGCGTAGATCTCAGACAAGGACGGGAGACCCAGTACTTC
>NA|TRBD2|TRBJ2-1|TRBV7-9
CASSSASGSSYNEQFF
TGTGCCAGCAGCTCTGCTAGCGGGAGTTCCTACAATGAGCAGTTCTTC
>NA|TRBD1|TRBJ1-1|TRBV5-1
CASSPWTGVASDTEAFF
TGCGCCAGCAGCCCCTGGACAGGGGTCGCCTCGGACACTGAAGCTTTCTTT
>NA|NA|TRBJ2-3|TRBV15
CATSRPWGPGDTDTQYF
TGTGCCACCAGCCGCCCCTGGGGGCCGGGAGACACAGATACGCAGTATTTT
>NA|TRBD1|TRBJ2-2|TRBV24-1
CATSDWGQLDTGELFF
TGTGCCACCAGTGACTGGGGACAGTTGGACACCGGGGAGCTGTTTTTT
>few|TRBD1|TRBJ2-1|TRBV11-3
CASSSGTGSHVNEQFF
TGTGCCAGCAGCTCTGGGACAGGGAGTCATGTGAATGAGCAGTTCTTC
>few|TRBD1|TRBJ2-5|TRBV4-2
CASSLGQGADETQYF
TGTGCCAGCAGCCTTGGACAGGGGGCGGATGAGACCCAGTACTTC
>many|NA|TRBJ1-1|TRBV12-3/TRBV12-4
CASSKQGLAEAFF
TGTGCCAGCAGTAAACAGGGTTTGGCTGAAGCTTTCTTT
>few|TRBD2|TRBJ2-2|TRBV7-2
CASRLAGGPTGELFF
TGTGCCAGCAGGCTAGCGGGAGGGCCGACCGGGGAGCTGTTTTTT
>NA|NA|TRBJ1-3|TRBV30
CAWIQGWGNTIYF
TGTGCCTGGATCCAGGGTTGGGGAAACACCATATATTTT
>few|NA|TRBJ2-7|TRBV2
CASSVVGSYEQYF
TGTGCCAGCAGTGTAGTCGGGTCCTACGAGCAGTACTTC
>few|NA|TRBJ2-5|TRBV24-1
CATSDPSPEYQETQYF
TGTGCCACCAGTGACCCGAGTCCGGAGTACCAAGAGACCCAGTACTTC
>NA|TRBD2|TRBJ2-1|TRBV11-2
CASSLQAGNNEQFF
TGTGCCAGCAGCTTACAAGCGGGGAACAATGAGCAGTTCTTC